This is a list of T cell receptor beta chains from one sample in a study of response to subunit inactivated influenza vaccine. MiXCR, applied by TCRdb to the RT-PCR reads, yields one record per CDR3 protein. The data show roughly 190,000 distinct CDR3 sequences, roughly 12% seen once. These records were also assigned to another study, of T cells expressing NK-cell markers.

The sequencing used CD8+ T cells sorted from PBMCs, collected approximately 13 days after vaccination. The receptor set was obtained from a man over 45 who received an inactivated influenza vaccine. The CDR3 runs from the conserved cysteine through the conserved F or W. The order of the fields is V gene, J gene, D gene, clone size, CDR3 protein, CDR3 DNA. D genes are given only for firm matches. Rows give clone size only sometimes, using once, few, many, or a class for an expanded clone.

TRBV7-9	TRBJ1-1	NA	NA	CASSRMVVNTEAFF	TGTGCCAGCAGCCGTATGGTGGTGAACACTGAAGCTTTCTTT
TRBV6-1	TRBJ2-6	NA	few	CASSSSWANVLTF	TGTGCCAGCAGCTCAAGCTGGGCCAACGTCCTGACTTTC
TRBV7-9	TRBJ1-1	NA	few	CANELAWAATNTEAFF	TGTGCCAACGAGTTAGCGTGGGCAGCGACGAACACTGAAGCTTTCTTT
TRBV5-1	TRBJ2-1	NA	NA	CASSLGDMRHEQFF	TGCGCCAGCAGCTTGGGGGACATGAGGCATGAGCAGTTCTTC
TRBV3-1	TRBJ2-7	NA	few	CASSQVQSGNYEQYF	TGTGCCAGCAGCCAAGTGCAGAGCGGCAACTACGAGCAGTACTTC
TRBV4-3	TRBJ1-2	NA	few	CASSQDAGTVSYTF	TGCGCCAGCAGCCAAGATGCGGGCACGGTTTCTTACACCTTC
TRBV6-2/TRBV6-3	TRBJ1-2	NA	NA	CASSYSFRAYGYTF	TGTGCCAGCAGTTACTCTTTCAGGGCCTATGGCTACACCTTC
TRBV7-9	TRBJ2-1	TRBD2	NA	CASSSPERGPPEEQFF	TGTGCCAGCAGCTCACCGGAGCGGGGGCCTCCGGAGGAGCAGTTCTTC
TRBV7-2	TRBJ2-7	NA	NA	CASSHGLEQYF	TGTGCCAGCAGTCACGGCCTCGAGCAGTACTTC
TRBV9	TRBJ2-5	NA	NA	CASSGGSGGGETQYF	TGTGCCAGCAGCGGGGGCAGCGGAGGTGGGGAGACCCAGTACTTC
TRBV6-2/TRBV6-3	TRBJ1-4	NA	NA	CASSYDSRTTATNEKLFF	TGTGCCAGCAGTTACGATTCCAGGACAACCGCAACTAATGAAAAACTGTTTTTT
TRBV11-3	TRBJ2-1	TRBD1	few	CASSSGQGAYEQFF	TGTGCCAGCAGCTCAGGACAGGGGGCCTATGAGCAGTTCTTC
TRBV18	TRBJ2-1	TRBD2	few	CASSPPSGGAGEQFF	TGTGCCAGCTCACCACCTAGCGGGGGGGCCGGTGAGCAGTTCTTC
TRBV27	TRBJ1-1	NA	few	CASSPETAGLNTEAFF	TGTGCCAGCAGCCCCGAGACGGCCGGATTGAACACTGAAGCTTTCTTT
TRBV7-9	TRBJ2-2	TRBD2	NA	CASRLGLAGPTGELFF	TGTGCCAGCAGACTCGGACTAGCGGGGCCCACCGGGGAGCTGTTTTTT
TRBV28	TRBJ2-2	TRBD2	few	CASSFGLANTGELFF	TGTGCCAGCAGTTTTGGACTAGCGAACACCGGGGAGCTGTTTTTT
TRBV7-9	TRBJ2-5	TRBD2	NA	CASSFPLAGGLQETQYF	TGTGCCAGCAGCTTCCCGTTAGCGGGGGGCCTCCAAGAGACCCAGTACTTC
TRBV20-1	TRBJ2-5	TRBD1	NA	CSATGTALRETQYF	TGCAGTGCTACCGGGACAGCCCTGCGGGAGACCCAGTACTTC
TRBV7-9	TRBJ2-1	TRBD2	NA	CASSLAPRGGRNEQFF	TGTGCCAGCAGCTTAGCGCCGCGGGGGGGCCGAAATGAGCAGTTCTTC
TRBV4-3	TRBJ2-7	TRBD1	few	CASSQDGRSDRYEQYF	TGCGCCAGCAGCCAAGACGGACGCTCGGACAGGTACGAGCAGTACTTC
TRBV2	TRBJ2-3	NA	many	CASRRKTGQRTTDTQYF	TGTGCCAGCAGACGTAAAACAGGGCAGAGGACCACAGATACGCAGTATTTT
TRBV20-1	TRBJ1-2	TRBD1	few	CSASDRDSIYGYTF	TGCAGTGCTAGTGATCGGGACAGCATCTATGGCTACACCTTC
TRBV20-1	TRBJ2-7	NA	many	CSATWDNSYEQYF	TGCAGTGCTACTTGGGACAACTCCTACGAGCAGTACTTC